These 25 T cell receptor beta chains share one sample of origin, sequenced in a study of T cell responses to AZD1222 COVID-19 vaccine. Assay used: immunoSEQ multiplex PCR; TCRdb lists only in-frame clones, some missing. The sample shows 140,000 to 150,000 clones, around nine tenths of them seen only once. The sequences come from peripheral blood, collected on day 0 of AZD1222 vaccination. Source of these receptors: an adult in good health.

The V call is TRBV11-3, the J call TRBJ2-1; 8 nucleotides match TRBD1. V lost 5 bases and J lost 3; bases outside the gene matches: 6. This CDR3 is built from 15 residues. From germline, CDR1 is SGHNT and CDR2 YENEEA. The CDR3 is CASSAGDRRYNEQFF. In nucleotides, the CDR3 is TGTGCCAGCAGCGCCGGGGACAGGCGCTACAATGAGCAGTTCTTC.

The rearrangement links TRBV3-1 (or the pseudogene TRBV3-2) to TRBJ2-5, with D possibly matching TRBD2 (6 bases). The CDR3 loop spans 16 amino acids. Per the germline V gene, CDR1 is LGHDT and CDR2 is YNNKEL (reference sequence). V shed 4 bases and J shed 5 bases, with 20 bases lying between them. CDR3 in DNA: TGTGCCAGCAGCCGGGCGGTAGCGGTTGTGGGGGAGACCCAGTACTTC. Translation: CASSRAVAVVGETQYF.

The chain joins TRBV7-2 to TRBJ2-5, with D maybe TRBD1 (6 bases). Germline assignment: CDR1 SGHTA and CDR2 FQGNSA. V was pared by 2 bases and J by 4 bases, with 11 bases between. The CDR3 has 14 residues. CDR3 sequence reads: CASSLLGGAETQYF. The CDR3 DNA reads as TGTGCCAGCAGCTTATTAGGGGGAGCAGAGACCCAGTACTTC.

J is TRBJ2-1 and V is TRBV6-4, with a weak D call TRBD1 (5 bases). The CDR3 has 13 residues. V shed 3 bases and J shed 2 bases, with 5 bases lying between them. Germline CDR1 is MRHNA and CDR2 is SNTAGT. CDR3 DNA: TGTGCCAGCAGTGAGGACACCTACAATGAGCAGTTCTTC. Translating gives CASSEDTYNEQFF.

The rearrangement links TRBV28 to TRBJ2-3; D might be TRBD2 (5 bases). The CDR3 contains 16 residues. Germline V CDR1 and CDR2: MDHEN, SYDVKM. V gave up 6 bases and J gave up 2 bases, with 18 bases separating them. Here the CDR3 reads CASSKLRAELTDTQYF. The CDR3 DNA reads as TGTGCCAGCAGCAAACTAAGAGCGGAACTCACAGATACGCAGTATTTT.

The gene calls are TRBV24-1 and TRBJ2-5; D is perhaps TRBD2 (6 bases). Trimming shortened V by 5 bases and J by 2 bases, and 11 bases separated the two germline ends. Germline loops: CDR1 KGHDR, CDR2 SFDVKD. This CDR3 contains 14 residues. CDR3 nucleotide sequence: TGTGCCACCAGTGGACGGGACTGGCAAGAGACCCAGTACTTC. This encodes CATSGRDWQETQYF.

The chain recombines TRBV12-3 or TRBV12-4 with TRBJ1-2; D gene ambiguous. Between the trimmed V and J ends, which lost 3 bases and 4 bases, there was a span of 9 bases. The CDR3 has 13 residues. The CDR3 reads CASSLGHPYGYTF. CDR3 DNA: TGTGCCAGCAGTTTGGGCCACCCCTATGGCTACACCTTC.

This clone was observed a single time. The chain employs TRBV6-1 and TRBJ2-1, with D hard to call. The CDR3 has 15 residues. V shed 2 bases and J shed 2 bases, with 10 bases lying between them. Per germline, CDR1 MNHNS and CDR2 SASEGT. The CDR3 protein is CASSEYRATYNEQFF. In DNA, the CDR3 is TGTGCCAGCAGTGAATATAGGGCTACCTACAATGAGCAGTTCTTC.

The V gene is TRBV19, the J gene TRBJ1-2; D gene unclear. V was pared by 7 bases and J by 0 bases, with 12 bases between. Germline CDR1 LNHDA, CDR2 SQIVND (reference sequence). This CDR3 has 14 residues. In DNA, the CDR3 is TGTGCCAGTATTGGGTACAGCTCTAACTATGGCTACACCTTC. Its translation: CASIGYSSNYGYTF. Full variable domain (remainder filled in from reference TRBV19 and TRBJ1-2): DGGITQSPKYLFRKEGQNVTLSCEQNLNHDAMYWYRQDPGQGLRLIYYSQIVNDFQKGDIAEGYSVSREKKESFPLTVTSAQKNPTAFYLCASIGYSSNYGYTFGSGTRLTVV.

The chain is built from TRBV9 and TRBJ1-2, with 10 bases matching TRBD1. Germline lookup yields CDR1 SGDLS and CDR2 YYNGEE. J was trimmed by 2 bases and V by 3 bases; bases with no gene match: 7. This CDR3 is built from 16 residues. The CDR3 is CASSARDRGKNYGYTF. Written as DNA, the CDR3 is TGTGCCAGCAGCGCCCGGGACAGGGGAAAAAACTATGGCTACACCTTC.

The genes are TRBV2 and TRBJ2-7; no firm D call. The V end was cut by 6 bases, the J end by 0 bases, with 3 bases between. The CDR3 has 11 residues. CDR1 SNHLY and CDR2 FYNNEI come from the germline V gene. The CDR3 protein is CASSYSYEQYF. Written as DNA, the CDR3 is TGTGCCAGCAGCTACTCCTACGAGCAGTACTTC.

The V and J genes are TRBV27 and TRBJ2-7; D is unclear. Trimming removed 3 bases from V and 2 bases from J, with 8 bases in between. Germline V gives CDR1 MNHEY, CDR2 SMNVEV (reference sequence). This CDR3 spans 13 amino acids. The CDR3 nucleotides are TGTGCCAGCAGTTTTGGGCACGCCTACGAGCAGTACTTC. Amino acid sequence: CASSFGHAYEQYF.

The CDR3: CASSRFRTSGASYNEQFF. In DNA, the CDR3 is TGTGCCAGCAGTAGATTCCGGACTAGCGGGGCCTCCTACAATGAGCAGTTCTTC. The chain carries TRBV6-4 and TRBJ2-1; 12 bases agree with TRBD2. Germline V gene data show CDR1 as MRHNA and CDR2 as SNTAGT. With V trimmed by 5 bases and J by 0 bases, 8 bases remained unmatched. The CDR3 is 18 residues long.

CDR3 DNA: TGTGCCAGCAGTTACCTTGAGAATCAGCCCCAGCATTTT. Translation gives CASSYLENQPQHF. This sequence joins TRBV6-5 and TRBJ1-5; D is uncertain. Germline V CDR1 and CDR2: MNHEY, SVGAGI. V was trimmed by 2 bases and J by 4 bases, leaving 6 bases between them. The CDR3 runs to 13 residues.

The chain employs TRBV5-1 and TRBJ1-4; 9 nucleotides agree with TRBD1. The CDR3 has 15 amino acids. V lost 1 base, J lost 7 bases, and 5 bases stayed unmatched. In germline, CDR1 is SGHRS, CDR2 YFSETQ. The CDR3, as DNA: TGCGCCAGCAGCTTGTTGGGACAGGGAGGTGAAAAACTGTTTTTT. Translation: CASSLLGQGGEKLFF.

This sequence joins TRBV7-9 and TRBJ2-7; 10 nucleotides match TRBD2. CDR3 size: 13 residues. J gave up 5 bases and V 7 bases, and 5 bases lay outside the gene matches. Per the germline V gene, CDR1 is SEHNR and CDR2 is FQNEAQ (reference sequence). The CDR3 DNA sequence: TGTGCCAGCACCGCAGCGGGGGGGGACGAGCAGTACTTC. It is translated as CASTAAGGDEQYF.

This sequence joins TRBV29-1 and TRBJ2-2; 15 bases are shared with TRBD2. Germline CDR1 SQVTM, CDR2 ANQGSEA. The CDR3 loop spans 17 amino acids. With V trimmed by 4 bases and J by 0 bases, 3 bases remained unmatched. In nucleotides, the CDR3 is TGCAGCGTTGTGGGACTAGCGGGGGGCGCGAACACCGGGGAGCTGTTTTTT. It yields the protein CSVVGLAGGANTGELFF.

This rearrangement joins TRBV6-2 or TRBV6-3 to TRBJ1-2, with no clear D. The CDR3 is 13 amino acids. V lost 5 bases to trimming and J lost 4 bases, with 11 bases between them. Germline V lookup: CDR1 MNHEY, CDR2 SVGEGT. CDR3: CASSTDGFYGYTF. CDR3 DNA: TGTGCCAGCAGTACTGACGGGTTCTATGGCTACACCTTC.

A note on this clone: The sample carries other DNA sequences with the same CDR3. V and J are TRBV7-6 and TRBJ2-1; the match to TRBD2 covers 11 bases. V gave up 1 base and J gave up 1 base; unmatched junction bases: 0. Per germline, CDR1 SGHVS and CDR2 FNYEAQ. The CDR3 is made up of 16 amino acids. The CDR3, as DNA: TGTGCCAGCAGCTTAGTAGCGGGGGGGTCCTACAATGAGCAGTTCTTC. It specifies CASSLVAGGSYNEQFF.

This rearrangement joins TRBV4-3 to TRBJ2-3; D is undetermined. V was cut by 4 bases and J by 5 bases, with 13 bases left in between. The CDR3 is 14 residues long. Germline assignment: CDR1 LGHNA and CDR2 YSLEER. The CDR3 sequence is CASSPAGGGDTQYF. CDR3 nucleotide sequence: TGCGCCAGCAGCCCTGCTGGCGGCGGAGATACGCAGTATTTT.

For the CDR3, the DNA is TGTGCCAGCAGCGTGACAGGGGACTCCTATAATTCACCCCTCCACTTT. Protein: CASSVTGDSYNSPLHF. J is TRBJ1-6 and V is TRBV9, with 8 positions matching TRBD1. The CDR3 sequence is 16 residues long. After removal of 2 bases from V and 0 bases from J, the junction contained 1 base not matched to a gene. Germline lookup yields CDR1 SGDLS and CDR2 YYNGEE.

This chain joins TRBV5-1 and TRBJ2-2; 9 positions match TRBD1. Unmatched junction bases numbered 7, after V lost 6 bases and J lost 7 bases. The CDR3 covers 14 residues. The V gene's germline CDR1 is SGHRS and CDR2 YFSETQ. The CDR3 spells CASKAQGAGGELFF. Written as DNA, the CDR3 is TGCGCCAGCAAGGCACAGGGGGCCGGCGGGGAGCTGTTTTTT.

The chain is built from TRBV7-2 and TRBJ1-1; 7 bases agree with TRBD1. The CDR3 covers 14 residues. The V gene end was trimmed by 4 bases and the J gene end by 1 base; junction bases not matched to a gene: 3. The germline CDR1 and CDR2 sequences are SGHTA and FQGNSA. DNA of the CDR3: TGTGCCAGCAGCTCACAGGGGCCGAACACTGAAGCTTTCTTT. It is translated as CASSSQGPNTEAFF.

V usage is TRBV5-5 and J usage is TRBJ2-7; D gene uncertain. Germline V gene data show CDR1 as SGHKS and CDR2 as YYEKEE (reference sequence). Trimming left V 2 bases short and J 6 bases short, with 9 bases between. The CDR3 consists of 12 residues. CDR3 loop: CASSLVVGEQYF. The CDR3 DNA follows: TGTGCCAGCAGCTTAGTAGTGGGCGAGCAGTACTTC.

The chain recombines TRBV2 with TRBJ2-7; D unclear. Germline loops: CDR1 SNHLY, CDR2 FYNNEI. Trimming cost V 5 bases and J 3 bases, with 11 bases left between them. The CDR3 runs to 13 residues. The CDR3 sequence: CASSFTTYYEQYF. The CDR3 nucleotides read TGTGCCAGCAGTTTTACTACCTACTACGAGCAGTACTTC.